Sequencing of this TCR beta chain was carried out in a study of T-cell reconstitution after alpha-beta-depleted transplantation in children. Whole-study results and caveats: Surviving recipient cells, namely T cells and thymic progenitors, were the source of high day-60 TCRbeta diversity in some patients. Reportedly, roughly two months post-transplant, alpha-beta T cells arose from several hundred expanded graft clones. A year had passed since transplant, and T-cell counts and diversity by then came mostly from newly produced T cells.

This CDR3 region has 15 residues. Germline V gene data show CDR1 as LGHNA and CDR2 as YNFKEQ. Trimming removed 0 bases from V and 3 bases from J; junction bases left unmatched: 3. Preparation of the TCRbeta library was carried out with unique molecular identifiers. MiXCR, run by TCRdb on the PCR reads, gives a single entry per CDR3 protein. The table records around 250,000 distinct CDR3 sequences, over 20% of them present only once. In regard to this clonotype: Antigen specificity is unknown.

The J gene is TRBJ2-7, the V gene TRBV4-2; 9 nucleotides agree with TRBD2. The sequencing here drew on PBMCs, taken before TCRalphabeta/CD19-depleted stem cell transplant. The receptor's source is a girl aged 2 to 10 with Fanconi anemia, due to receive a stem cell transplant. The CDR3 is CASSQELAGNYEQYF. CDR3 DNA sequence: TGTGCCAGCAGCCAAGAACTAGCGGGTAACTACGAGCAGTACTTC.